The 28 T cell receptor beta chains listed next were all sequenced from one sample in a study of shared clonotypes between healthy human individuals. The method was immunoSEQ multiplex PCR; TCRdb's version includes in-frame clones alone and lacks a portion of them. The repertoire holds over a million clones, with roughly 96% as singletons. Sequencing used naive CD4+ T cells sorted from blood. The subset: CD45RA+ positively selected. The receptors stem from a man under 40 in good health.

V gene TRBV5-1 combines with J gene TRBJ1-2; the D gene is possibly TRBD1 (6 bases). The CDR3 totals 16 residues. Per the germline V gene, CDR1 is SGHRS and CDR2 is YFSETQ. The V and J ends lost 0 bases and 3 bases respectively, with 15 bases between them. The CDR3 sequence is CASSLGHQGMDYGYTF. CDR3 coding DNA: TGCGCCAGCAGCTTGGGGCATCAGGGGATGGACTATGGCTACACCTTC.

The chain uses TRBV6-1 and TRBJ2-1; D unresolved. The CDR3 covers 14 residues. The germline gives CDR1 MNHNS, CDR2 SASEGT. Trimming took off 3 bases at V and 7 bases at J, with 13 bases between the two ends. CDR3 in DNA: TGTGCCAGCAGTGATCTGGGCGGAGAGAATGAGCAGTTCTTC. This codes for CASSDLGGENEQFF.

A word on this clone: This sample also contains other DNA sequences that code for the same CDR3. The chain uses TRBV28 and TRBJ1-5; D is ambiguous. From germline, CDR1 is MDHEN and CDR2 SYDVKM. V was clipped by 6 bases and J by 7 bases, with 10 bases between them. This CDR3 region has 12 residues. CDR3 amino acids: CASSPLGQPQHF. CDR3 coding DNA: TGTGCCAGCAGCCCGTTGGGACAGCCCCAGCATTTT.

V is TRBV10-3 and J is TRBJ1-1, with D unclear. This CDR3 spans 16 amino acids. Trimming removed 4 bases from V and 5 bases from J, with 20 bases in between. Looked up from germline, CDR1 is ENHRY and CDR2 is SYGVKD. Here the CDR3 reads CAISVKAITLGTEAFF. DNA of the CDR3: TGTGCCATCAGTGTAAAGGCGATTACCCTTGGGACTGAAGCTTTCTTT.

The V call is TRBV7-9, the J call TRBJ2-7; D is perhaps TRBD2 (6 bases). The CDR3 loop spans 14 amino acids. The V end lost 5 bases, the J end lost 6 bases, and 17 bases lay between the germline ends. The V gene's germline CDR1 is SEHNR and CDR2 FQNEAQ (reference sequence). CDR3 residues: CASSPGGGVGEQYF. Written as DNA, the CDR3 is TGTGCCAGCAGCCCCGGAGGAGGGGTGGGCGAGCAGTACTTC.

The chain's CDR3 is CASFRGMGTEAFF. The DNA of the CDR3 is TGTGCCAGCTTCAGGGGAATGGGCACTGAAGCTTTCTTT. The rearrangement joins TRBV6-6 to TRBJ1-1; a possible D gene is TRBD1 (6 bases). Germline V gives CDR1 MNHNY, CDR2 SVGAGI (reference sequence). Trimming removed 8 bases at V and 4 bases at J, with 14 bases between. CDR3 length: 13 residues.

The gene calls are TRBV9 and TRBJ2-3; D is perhaps TRBD2 (5 bases). V lost 0 bases and J lost 0, with 14 bases in between. This CDR3 comprises 17 residues. In germline, CDR1 is SGDLS, CDR2 YYNGEE. Here the CDR3 DNA reads TGTGCCAGCAGCGTAGAACTACGGGGAGACAGCACAGATACGCAGTATTTT. Protein sequence: CASSVELRGDSTDTQYF.

The CDR3 reads CASSLGTANEAFF. CDR3 nucleotide sequence: TGCGCCAGCAGCTTGGGGACAGCGAATGAAGCTTTCTTT. The genes are TRBV5-1 and TRBJ1-1, with a possible D match to TRBD1 (6 bases). The ends were cut back, 0 bases at V and 7 bases at J, with 10 bases in the middle. Germline CDR1 is SGHRS and CDR2 is YFSETQ. The CDR3 has 13 residues.

V gene TRBV30 combines with J gene TRBJ2-1, with D possibly matching TRBD1 (6 bases). This CDR3 region has 13 residues. V lost 7 bases to trimming and J lost 2 bases, with 12 bases between them. The germline V gene encodes CDR1 GTSNPN and CDR2 SVGIG (reference sequence). The CDR3 nucleotides read TGTGCCTCACAGGGAGACGCCTACAATGAGCAGTTCTTC. It encodes CASQGDAYNEQFF.

The rearrangement links TRBV19 to TRBJ2-6, with TRBD1 as a possible D gene (5 bases). There are 19 residues in the CDR3. Germline CDR1 LNHDA, CDR2 SQIVND (reference sequence). Trimming shortened V by 7 bases and J by 0 bases, and 22 bases separated the two germline ends. The CDR3 DNA is TGTGCCAGTACCCAACGTGGACAAGGGAAGAGCTCTGGGGCCAACGTCCTGACTTTC. Translation gives CASTQRGQGKSSGANVLTF.

In its sample, this clone was seen once. The chain combines TRBV10-2 with TRBJ1-3, with a weak D call TRBD1 (6 bases). The CDR3 sequence is 16 residues long. Trimming took off 6 bases at V and 1 base at J, with 16 bases between the two ends. Germline loops: CDR1 WSHSY, CDR2 SAAADI. The CDR3 bases are TGCGCCAGCAGGGGACTGTCAGGGGCTTCTGGAAACACCATATATTTT. Translation gives CASRGLSGASGNTIYF.

This clone was seen a single time. This chain joins TRBV18 and TRBJ1-4; 9 bases align to TRBD1. Per the germline V gene, CDR1 is KGHSH and CDR2 is LQKENI. Trimming removed 6 bases from V and 7 bases from J; junction bases left unmatched: 9. CDR3 size: 15 residues. As DNA, the CDR3 is TGTGCCAGCTCGGCCGACAGGGGGGCTAGTGAAAAACTGTTTTTT. Its translation: CASSADRGASEKLFF.

The chain couples TRBV19 to TRBJ1-4, with a weak D call TRBD1 (5 bases). CDR3 length: 13 amino acids. V lost 6 bases, J lost 4 bases, and 9 bases lay in between. The V gene's germline CDR1 is LNHDA and CDR2 SQIVND (reference sequence). Here the CDR3 reads CASRGDGNEKLFF. CDR3 DNA sequence: TGTGCCAGTAGGGGGGACGGTAATGAAAAACTGTTTTTT.

The V call is TRBV28, the J call TRBJ1-1, with TRBD1 matching over 9 bases. This CDR3 has 12 residues. The V gene's germline CDR1 is MDHEN and CDR2 SYDVKM. The V gene end was trimmed by 9 bases and the J gene end by 7 bases; junction bases not matched to a gene: 6. The CDR3 bases are TGTGCCAGTGGGACAGGGCTTGATGAAGCTTTCTTT. This gives the protein CASGTGLDEAFF.

The chain recombines TRBV9 with TRBJ1-4; no firm D call. The CDR3 spans 15 residues. Deletions cut 4 bases from V and 6 bases from J, with 16 bases between. Germline assignment: CDR1 SGDLS and CDR2 YYNGEE. CDR3 nucleotide sequence: TGTGCCAGCAGCCCAGTTCCGGGAACCCATGAAAAACTGTTTTTT. It yields the protein CASSPVPGTHEKLFF.

The chain links TRBV5-1 to TRBJ1-2; D might be TRBD1 (6 bases). The germline V gene has CDR1 SGHRS and CDR2 YFSETQ. V was shortened by 1 base and J by 7 bases, with 11 bases between the two germline ends. CDR3 length: 13 amino acids. The DNA of the CDR3 is TGCGCCAGCAGCTTGTTACCAGGGGCTGGCTACACCTTC. Translating it yields CASSLLPGAGYTF.

The genes are TRBV4-2 and TRBJ2-3; D unresolved. From germline, CDR1 is LGHNA and CDR2 YNFKEQ. This CDR3 region has 13 residues. Trimming removed 0 bases at V and 7 bases at J, with 8 bases between. This chain's CDR3 is CASSQEASYTQYF. The DNA of the CDR3 is TGTGCCAGCAGCCAAGAGGCAAGCTATACGCAGTATTTT.

This clone was picked up a small number of times. The rearrangement uses TRBV10-2 and TRBJ1-4; D unresolved. The CDR3 runs 13 residues. Trimming cost V 3 bases and J 8 bases, with 10 bases left between them. CDR1 and CDR2 (germline): WSHSY, SAAADI. Here the CDR3 reads CASSEKGREKLFF. The CDR3 DNA reads TGCGCCAGCAGTGAAAAGGGTCGAGAAAAACTGTTTTTT.

The rearrangement uses TRBV5-6 and TRBJ2-7; 8 bases are a match to TRBD1. This CDR3 contains 14 residues. Germline loops: CDR1 SGHDT, CDR2 YYEEEE. With 5 bases clipped from V and 0 bases from J, the junction kept 4 bases outside the gene matches. In nucleotides, the CDR3 is TGTGCCAGCAGGCAGGGGGCATTCTCCTACGAGCAGTACTTC. Translation: CASRQGAFSYEQYF.

The chain carries TRBV5-1 and TRBJ2-5, with D possibly TRBD1 on 5 matching bases. The germline CDR1 and CDR2 sequences are SGHRS and YFSETQ. V was pared by 7 bases and J by 0 bases, with 19 bases between. The CDR3 totals 16 residues. CDR3 protein: CASLARAGMYQETQYF. The CDR3 region has the DNA TGCGCCAGCCTCGCCCGGGCAGGGATGTACCAAGAGACCCAGTACTTC.

The rearrangement links TRBV18 to TRBJ1-5, with D maybe TRBD1 (6 bases). The CDR3 runs to 14 residues. Germline values: CDR1 KGHSH, CDR2 LQKENI. Trimming pared 2 bases from V and 8 bases from J, leaving 13 bases between. The CDR3 protein is CASSPSNREEPQHF. The CDR3, as DNA: TGTGCCAGCTCACCATCAAACAGGGAGGAGCCCCAGCATTTT.

In the case of this clone: The same CDR3 is also encoded by other DNA sequences in this sample. The chain is built from TRBV10-1 and TRBJ2-3; no definite D call. Trimming stripped 4 bases from V and 0 bases from J, with 5 bases between. The CDR3 sequence is 13 residues long. CDR1 is WNHNN and CDR2 is SYGVQD in the germline V gene (reference sequence). The CDR3: CASSADSTDTQYF. The CDR3 region has the DNA TGCGCCAGCAGTGCTGACAGCACAGATACGCAGTATTTT.

The V gene is TRBV28, the J gene TRBJ2-2, with 12 nucleotides matching TRBD1. The CDR3 totals 15 residues. Germline V gene data show CDR1 as MDHEN and CDR2 as SYDVKM. J lost 5 bases, V lost 6 bases, and 4 bases had no gene match. The CDR3 is CASRGQGARTGELFF. For the CDR3, the DNA is TGTGCCAGCAGGGGACAGGGGGCGCGTACCGGGGAGCTGTTTTTT.

The CDR3 spells CASSLTGWNTEAFF. The CDR3, as DNA: TGTGCCAGCAGCTTGACAGGGTGGAACACTGAAGCTTTCTTT. This chain links TRBV5-4 with TRBJ1-1; weak D call: TRBD1 (6 bases). V dropped 1 base and J dropped 1 base, with 8 bases sitting between them. The CDR3 sequence is 14 residues long. Germline values: CDR1 SGHNT, CDR2 YYREEE (reference sequence).

This sequence joins TRBV29-1 and TRBJ2-1; 9 bases fit TRBD2. The germline V gene has CDR1 SQVTM and CDR2 ANQGSEA. With V trimmed by 2 bases and J by 8 bases, 4 bases remained unmatched. This CDR3 has 13 residues. The CDR3 here is CSVEQGLADEQFF. The CDR3, as DNA: TGCAGCGTTGAACAGGGACTAGCTGATGAGCAGTTCTTC.

The chain uses TRBV5-4 and TRBJ2-2, with 7 bases that match TRBD2. This CDR3 spans 15 amino acids. The ends lost 4 bases at V and 4 bases at J; junction bases unmatched: 7. The V gene's germline CDR1 is SGHNT and CDR2 YYREEE (reference sequence). The CDR3 nucleotides read TGTGCCAGCAGCCTGACTAGCACCATCACCGGGGAGCTGTTTTTT. Amino acid sequence: CASSLTSTITGELFF.

Points on this clone: Other DNA sequences from this sample encode an identical CDR3 as well. The gene calls are TRBV6-1 and TRBJ1-5; D is unresolved. Germline V lookup: CDR1 MNHNS, CDR2 SASEGT. Trimming took 6 bases from V and 2 from J, leaving 8 bases between them. This CDR3 region has 13 residues. The CDR3 coding sequence is TGTGCCAGCAGCGAGTATGGCAATCAGCCCCAGCATTTT. Translated: CASSEYGNQPQHF.

The chain's CDR3 is CASSELGNEQFF. In nucleotides, the CDR3 is TGTGCCAGCAGTGAACTAGGAAATGAGCAGTTCTTC. V gene TRBV6-5 combines with J gene TRBJ2-1, with a tentative D call TRBD2 (5 bases). Germline V gene data show CDR1 as MNHEY and CDR2 as SVGAGI. Trimming took off 5 bases at V and 7 bases at J, with 9 bases between the two ends. This CDR3 is built from 12 residues.